The 29 T cell receptor beta chains reported below all come from one sample, sequenced in a study of Ad26.COV2.S vaccination and SARS-CoV-2 variants. Treatment given: over 15 received Ad26.COV2.S at low or high dose, single or two shots; about five received placebo; per-sample allocation not given. Sampling was performed 63 days after the first vaccine or placebo injection. Measured with immunoSEQ multiplex PCR; TCRdb has only the in-frame clones, and not every one. Altogether about 380,000 clones are present, about 80% being singletons, with the ten largest covering around 7%. This specimen was peripheral blood, taken in a trial of Ad26.COV2.S vaccine versus placebo. The receptor source for this set is a person aged 18 to 65 who received the Ad26.COV2.S COVID-19 vaccine or a placebo.

This rearrangement joins TRBV10-3 to TRBJ2-2, with D possibly matching TRBD2 (7 bases). The ends were cut back, 2 bases at V and 7 bases at J, with 11 bases in the middle. This CDR3 is 14 amino acids long. Germline CDR1 and CDR2: ENHRY and SYGVKD. CDR3 loop: CAISEAGANGELFF. The CDR3 DNA reads as TGTGCCATCAGTGAGGCGGGGGCGAACGGGGAGCTGTTTTTT.

The CDR3 here is CASSQDSGTGAEKLFF. The CDR3 DNA follows: TGCGCCAGCAGCCAAGATTCAGGGACAGGGGCTGAAAAACTGTTTTTT. The chain is built from TRBV4-1 and TRBJ1-4; 10 positions match TRBD1. Germline lookup yields CDR1 MGHRA and CDR2 YSYEKL. The CDR3 contains 16 residues. V shed 0 bases, J shed 7 bases, and the junction held 5 bases outside the gene matches.

V gene TRBV2 combines with J gene TRBJ1-1; D is unresolved. Germline values: CDR1 SNHLY, CDR2 FYNNEI. V gave up 2 bases and J gave up 4 bases, with 23 bases separating them. CDR3 length: 18 amino acids. In DNA form, the CDR3 reads TGTGCCAGCAGTGAATACGACCACCGGAGTCGGTTGGTCACTGAAGCTTTCTTT. It specifies CASSEYDHRSRLVTEAFF.

This clone was found many times. The V call is TRBV27, the J call TRBJ1-1; 7 bases line up with TRBD1. This CDR3 region has 15 residues. Germline CDR1 MNHEY, CDR2 SMNVEV (reference sequence). V was pared by 3 bases and J by 2 bases, with 6 bases of the junction left unmatched. The CDR3 loop is CASSFSGQANTEAFF. The CDR3 coding sequence is TGTGCCAGCAGTTTCTCCGGACAGGCCAACACTGAAGCTTTCTTT.

The chain employs TRBV21-1 and TRBJ1-1. TRBV21-1 is a pseudogene segment. CDR3 length equals 14 residues. This chain's CDR3 is CASRGNLGNTEAFF. The DNA for the CDR3 is TGTGCCAGCAGGGGTAACTTGGGAAACACTGAAGCTTTCTTT.

The chain combines TRBV14 with TRBJ2-1; 7 bases are a match to TRBD2. The CDR3 runs to 15 residues. CDR1 is SGHDN, CDR2 FVKESK, per germline. V lost 4 bases, J lost 7 bases, and 10 bases stayed unmatched. The CDR3 DNA follows: TGTGCCAGCAGCCCGTTCGCGGGGGTAGAAAATGAGCAGTTCTTC. Its protein product is CASSPFAGVENEQFF. Variable domain in full (rest from reference TRBV14 and TRBJ2-1): EAGVTQFPSHSVIEKGQTVTLRCDPISGHDNLYWYRRVMGKEIKFLLHFVKESKQDESGMPNNRFLAERTGGTYSTLKVQPAELEDSGVYFCASSPFAGVENEQFFGPGTRLTVL.

The chain links TRBV12-5 to TRBJ1-5, with D tentatively TRBD1 (6 bases). Germline values: CDR1 LGHNT, CDR2 FRNRAP. Trimming cost V 6 bases and J 7 bases, with 22 bases left between them. This CDR3 spans 16 amino acids. CDR3 amino acids: CASGTFLQGTGQPQHF. DNA of the CDR3: TGTGCTAGTGGGACCTTCTTACAGGGAACCGGCCAGCCCCAGCATTTT.

The rearrangement uses TRBV6-5 and TRBJ2-5; TRBD1 is a possible D gene (5 bases). V was trimmed by 8 bases and J by 5 bases, leaving 12 bases between them. This CDR3 is 12 amino acids long. The germline CDR1 and CDR2 sequences are MNHEY and SVGAGI. The CDR3 is CASGRAKETQYF. CDR3 nucleotide sequence: TGTGCCAGCGGCAGGGCCAAGGAGACCCAGTACTTC.

The chain combines TRBV7-2 with TRBJ2-5; D unclear. CDR1 SGHTA and CDR2 FQGNSA come from the germline V gene. Trimming took off 7 bases at V and 1 base at J, with 7 bases between the two ends. There are 12 residues in the CDR3. CDR3 in DNA: TGTGCCAGCACCAACTCCCAAGAGACCCAGTACTTC. Translation gives CASTNSQETQYF.

The gene calls are TRBV12-3 or TRBV12-4 and TRBJ2-1, with D possibly matching TRBD2 (6 bases). V was clipped by 1 base and J by 8 bases, with 9 bases between them. This CDR3 is built from 13 residues. The CDR3 loop reads CASSLVGSDEQFF. As DNA, the CDR3 is TGTGCCAGCAGTTTAGTCGGGAGCGATGAGCAGTTCTTC.

This clone was detected many times. This chain uses TRBV11-3 with TRBJ1-1, with D hard to call. V dropped 1 base and J dropped 9 bases, with 9 bases sitting between them. Germline-derived CDR1 and CDR2 are SGHNT and YENEEA. This CDR3 spans 12 amino acids. The CDR3 loop reads CASSLGHRQAFF. The DNA for the CDR3 is TGTGCCAGCAGCTTAGGACATCGCCAAGCTTTCTTT.

The V gene is TRBV7-9, the J gene TRBJ1-4; D is perhaps TRBD1 (5 bases). The CDR3 spans 10 residues. Per germline, CDR1 SEHNR and CDR2 FQNEAQ (reference sequence). The V gene lost 11 bases and the J gene lost 7 bases, with 8 bases spanning the gap. The CDR3: CADGGEKLFF. CDR3 coding DNA: TGTGCCGACGGGGGTGAAAAACTGTTTTTT.

The chain carries TRBV18 and TRBJ1-4, with 11 bases identical to TRBD1. In germline, CDR1 is KGHSH, CDR2 LQKENI. There are 18 residues in the CDR3. J gave up 4 bases and V 0 bases, and 7 bases lay outside the gene matches. CDR3 sequence: CASSPPRGTGGYNEKLFF. In DNA, the CDR3 is TGTGCCAGCTCACCACCCCGCGGGACAGGGGGTTATAATGAAAAACTGTTTTTT.

The chain combines TRBV27 with TRBJ1-2, with D hard to call. Between the trimmed V and J ends, which lost 5 bases and 5 bases, there was a span of 12 bases. There are 13 residues in the CDR3. CDR1 MNHEY and CDR2 SMNVEV come from the germline V gene (reference sequence). The CDR3 is CASSRSTEYGYTF. CDR3 DNA: TGTGCCAGCAGTCGATCGACGGAGTATGGCTACACCTTC.

The V call is TRBV6-1, the J call TRBJ1-1; D is undetermined. The V gene's germline CDR1 is MNHNS and CDR2 SASEGT. The CDR3 is made up of 12 amino acids. Trimming took 1 base from V and 6 from J, leaving 6 bases between them. CDR3 region: CASSEGPAEAFF. CDR3 coding DNA: TGTGCCAGCAGTGAAGGGCCAGCTGAAGCTTTCTTT.

The genes are TRBV7-6 and TRBJ2-1; TRBD2 aligns across 9 bases. This CDR3 comprises 16 residues. J lost 8 bases, V lost 1 base, and 9 bases had no gene match. Germline V CDR1 and CDR2: SGHVS, FNYEAQ. CDR3: CASSLGGRAAEDEQFF. The CDR3 DNA reads TGTGCCAGCAGCTTAGGCGGGAGGGCCGCTGAGGATGAGCAGTTCTTC.

The rearrangement uses TRBV6-5 and TRBJ1-6, with 7 bases lining up with TRBD1. In germline, CDR1 is MNHEY, CDR2 SVGAGI. This CDR3 has 14 residues. V shed 6 bases, J shed 10 bases, and the junction held 9 bases outside the gene matches. CDR3 sequence reads: CASSTQGVGSPLHF. CDR3 DNA: TGTGCCAGCAGCACTCAGGGGGTTGGATCACCCCTCCACTTT.

The V call is TRBV9, the J call TRBJ2-7; 9 nucleotides align to TRBD1. Germline loops: CDR1 SGDLS, CDR2 YYNGEE. The V segment lost 2 bases and the J segment 8 bases; nucleotides outside the gene matches: 11. The CDR3 length is 15 residues. The CDR3: CASSVSGQGTSQQYF. Written as DNA, the CDR3 is TGTGCCAGCAGCGTCTCGGGACAGGGTACGTCGCAGCAGTACTTC.

This clone was seen only a few times. Different DNA sequences within this sample yield the same CDR3. The rearrangement joins TRBV20-1 to TRBJ2-1; D gene uncertain. Germline V gives CDR1 DFQATT, CDR2 SNEGSKA (reference sequence). The CDR3 extends over 11 amino acids. V was pared by 3 bases and J by 4 bases, with 4 bases between. This CDR3 is CSARGYNEQFF. For the CDR3, the DNA is TGCAGTGCTAGGGGTTACAATGAGCAGTTCTTC.

The rearrangement links TRBV6-5 to TRBJ1-6, with D hard to call. CDR3 length: 15 amino acids. Per germline, CDR1 MNHEY and CDR2 SVGAGI. V lost 3 bases and J lost 8, with 14 bases in between. This chain's CDR3 is CASSYEPLTDSPLHF. The CDR3 DNA reads as TGTGCCAGCAGTTATGAGCCCCTCACGGATTCACCCCTCCACTTT.

This chain links TRBV12-3 or TRBV12-4 with TRBJ2-3; D unresolved. The V and J ends lost 3 bases and 4 bases respectively, with 5 bases between them. This CDR3 region has 12 residues. The CDR3 nucleotides are TGTGCCAGCAGTTTCGGGCCAGATACGCAGTATTTT. Residues: CASSFGPDTQYF.

The gene calls are TRBV6-2 or TRBV6-3 and TRBJ2-5; tentative D call: TRBD2 (6 bases). CDR1 MNHEY and CDR2 SVGEGT come from the germline V gene. CDR3 size: 14 residues. Trimming pared 4 bases from V and 5 bases from J, leaving 14 bases between. CDR3 region: CASSSRGPRETQYF. The CDR3 DNA reads as TGTGCCAGCAGTTCGCGGGGTCCGAGGGAGACCCAGTACTTC.

The gene calls are TRBV7-8 and TRBJ2-7; no definite D call. This CDR3 has 13 residues. Looked up from germline, CDR1 is SGHVS and CDR2 is FQNEAQ. The V and J ends lost 2 bases and 3 bases respectively, with 8 bases between them. CDR3 DNA: TGTGCCAGCAGCTTATCGGCGGTCTACGAGCAGTACTTC. Translation: CASSLSAVYEQYF.

This chain uses TRBV6-5 with TRBJ2-7, with TRBD1 identical over 8 bases. The CDR3 length is 13 residues. CDR1 and CDR2 from the germline V gene are MNHEY and SVGAGI. With V trimmed by 6 bases and J by 3 bases, 4 bases remained unmatched. The CDR3: CASSDRGFYEQYF. As DNA, the CDR3 is TGTGCCAGCAGCGACAGGGGATTCTACGAGCAGTACTTC.

This chain connects TRBV3-1 (or the pseudogene TRBV3-2) to TRBJ1-3; 8 bases are a match to TRBD1. The CDR3 is 15 amino acids. Germline V gives CDR1 LGHDT, CDR2 YNNKEL (reference sequence). With 4 bases clipped from V and 2 bases from J, the junction kept 4 bases outside the gene matches. CDR3 in amino acids: CASSLLGQAGNTIYF. The CDR3 region has the DNA TGTGCCAGCAGCCTATTGGGACAGGCTGGAAACACCATATATTTT.

In the case of this clone: Other nucleotide sequences in the sample specify the same CDR3. The chain combines TRBV5-4 with TRBJ2-1; D possibly corresponds to TRBD2 (6 bases). Germline CDR1 SGHNT, CDR2 YYREEE (reference sequence). There are 15 residues in the CDR3. The ends were cut back, 1 base at V and 0 bases at J, with 8 bases in the middle. The CDR3 is CASSLTGDSYNEQFF. The DNA of the CDR3 is TGTGCCAGCAGCTTGACGGGGGACTCCTACAATGAGCAGTTCTTC.

The gene calls are TRBV6-1 and TRBJ2-7, with a possible D match to TRBD2 (6 bases). The CDR3 contains 14 residues. Trimming cost V 6 bases and J 3 bases, with 15 bases left between them. From germline, CDR1 is MNHNS and CDR2 SASEGT. CDR3 in amino acids: CASRPRDLIYEQYF. For the CDR3, the DNA is TGTGCCAGCAGGCCCCGGGACTTAATCTACGAGCAGTACTTC.

The chain carries TRBV3-1 (or the pseudogene TRBV3-2) and TRBJ1-5, with D possibly TRBD1 on 5 matching bases. Germline V gene lookup returns CDR1 LGHDT and CDR2 YNNKEL (reference sequence). CDR3 length equals 14 residues. The V end was cut by 1 base, the J end by 5 bases, with 9 bases between. CDR3 sequence: CASSQVQGYQPQHF. In nucleotides, the CDR3 is TGTGCCAGCAGCCAAGTCCAGGGCTATCAGCCCCAGCATTTT.

This clone was detected once. The chain couples TRBV25-1 to TRBJ1-2; no firm D call. The V gene's germline CDR1 is MGHDK and CDR2 SYGVNS. There are 14 residues in the CDR3. V lost 4 bases and J lost 1, with 10 bases in between. CDR3 loop: CASSGALLNYGYTF. The DNA for the CDR3 is TGTGCCAGCAGTGGAGCCCTTCTTAACTATGGCTACACCTTC.